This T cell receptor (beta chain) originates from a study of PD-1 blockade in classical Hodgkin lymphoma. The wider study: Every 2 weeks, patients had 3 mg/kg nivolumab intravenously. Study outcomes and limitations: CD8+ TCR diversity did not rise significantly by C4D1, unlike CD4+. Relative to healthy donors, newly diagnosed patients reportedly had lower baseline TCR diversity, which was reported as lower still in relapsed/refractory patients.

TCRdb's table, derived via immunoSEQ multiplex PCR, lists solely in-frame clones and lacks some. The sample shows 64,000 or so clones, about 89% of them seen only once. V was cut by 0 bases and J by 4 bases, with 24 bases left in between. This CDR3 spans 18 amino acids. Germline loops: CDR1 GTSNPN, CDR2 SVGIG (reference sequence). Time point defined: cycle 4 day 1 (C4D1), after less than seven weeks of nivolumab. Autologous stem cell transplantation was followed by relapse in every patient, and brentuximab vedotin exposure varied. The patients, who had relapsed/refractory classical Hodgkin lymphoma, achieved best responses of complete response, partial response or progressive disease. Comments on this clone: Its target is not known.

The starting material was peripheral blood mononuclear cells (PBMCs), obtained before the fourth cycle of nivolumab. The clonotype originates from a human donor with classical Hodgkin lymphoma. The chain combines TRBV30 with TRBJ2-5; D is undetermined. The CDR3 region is CAWSVLGGPIQGSETQYF. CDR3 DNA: TGTGCCTGGAGTGTATTGGGCGGTCCGATACAAGGGTCAGAGACCCAGTACTTC.